This TCR beta chain was identified in a study of shared clonotypes between healthy human individuals. General study results and limits: Among the subsets, naive ones generally showed larger estimated richness than memory ones. For naive CD4 cells, approximately 4.7% of clonotypes were shared across a handful of donors.

V was pared by 0 bases and J by 3 bases, with 1 base of the junction left unmatched. The germline gives CDR1 SGHAT, CDR2 FQDESV (reference sequence). CDR3 length equals 15 residues. Using immunoSEQ multiplex PCR, the repertoire was profiled, and TCRdb retains in-frame clones only, with some absent. This sample has some 1.1 million clones, with approximately 77% found just once. For this clone: Its cognate antigen is unknown.

This sequence was found in a young man in good health. Some clones in this sample may be carry-over from other donors' samples. V is TRBV11-1 and J is TRBJ2-3; 9 positions agree with TRBD2. Input material: memory CD4+ T cells from PBMCs. The subset was: CD45RA-negative fraction. This CDR3 is CASSLATSGTDTQYF. In DNA form, the CDR3 reads TGTGCCAGCAGCTTAGCGACTAGCGGAACAGATACGCAGTATTTT. The variable domain in full, completed from reference TRBV11-1 and TRBJ2-3, reads EAEVAQSPRYKITEKSQAVAFWCDPISGHATLYWYRQILGQGPELLVQFQDESVVDDSQLPKDRFSAERLKGVDSTLKIQPAELGDSAMYLCASSLATSGTDTQYFGPGTRLTVL.